This TCR beta chain was captured in a study of T cell responses to AZD1222 COVID-19 vaccine. Study observations and caveats: Donors, mostly white British, included more females; clonal diversity was possibly underestimated. Receipt of two AZD1222 doses was followed by a rise in Spike-specific TCR breadth and depth.

The CDR3 has 17 amino acids. The V segment lost 7 bases and the J segment 4 bases; nucleotides outside the gene matches: 9. Germline-derived CDR1 and CDR2 are MDHEN and SYDVKM. Sequencing used immunoSEQ multiplex PCR; TCRdb keeps in-frame clones, though not all of them. The sample lists approximately 100,000 clones; less than 95% were seen once. A word on this clone: What it binds is not known.

The chain has TRBV28 and TRBJ2-6; TRBD1 agrees at 11 bases. The receptor's source is an adult who received the AZD1222 COVID-19 vaccine. The sample consisted of peripheral blood, taken 28 days after the second AZD1222 dose. This chain's CDR3 is CASTPGQGAYGANVLTF. Written as DNA, the CDR3 is TGTGCCAGCACCCCTGGACAGGGGGCCTACGGGGCCAACGTCCTGACTTTC.